The 9 T cell receptor beta chains below come from one sample, sequenced in a study of T cells in localized non-small cell lung cancer. Here immunoSEQ multiplex PCR was the method, and the copy in TCRdb shows in-frame clones only, minus some. The data hold 70,000 to 75,000 clones, with approximately 88% observed a single time. The material was peripheral blood, obtained before any cancer treatment. These receptors were collected from a female donor of 60 years or more with stage I lung adenocarcinoma.

The V and J genes are TRBV7-3 and TRBJ2-7; D call uncertain. There are 14 residues in the CDR3. V was trimmed by 5 bases and J by 4 bases, leaving 15 bases between them. Germline loops: CDR1 SGHTA, CDR2 FQGTGA. The CDR3 sequence: CASSREFYGYEQYF. The CDR3 DNA follows: TGTGCCAGCAGCCGAGAGTTTTACGGGTACGAGCAGTACTTC.

This rearrangement joins TRBV21-1 to TRBJ2-1; whether TRBD1, the table's D call, matches the DNA was not checked. TRBV21-1 represents a pseudogene. The CDR3 runs 15 residues. CDR3 region: CASSKGAGNLNEQFF. In DNA form, the CDR3 reads TGTGCCAGCAGCAAAGGGGCCGGTAATCTCAATGAGCAGTTCTTC.

The rearrangement joins TRBV5-5 to TRBJ2-7; no clear D gene. CDR1 is SGHKS, CDR2 YYEKEE, per germline (reference sequence). The V and J ends lost 0 bases and 5 bases respectively, with 18 bases between them. CDR3 length equals 16 residues. The CDR3 loop reads CASSLDPASAWNEQYF. The CDR3 DNA sequence: TGTGCCAGCAGCTTGGACCCCGCGAGTGCCTGGAACGAGCAGTACTTC.

The genes are TRBV9 and TRBJ2-2; 10 nucleotides line up with TRBD2. The CDR3 spans 16 residues. Per germline, CDR1 SGDLS and CDR2 YYNGEE. V gave up 2 bases and J gave up 6 bases; unmatched junction bases: 7. CDR3 in amino acids: CASSVFPSGSPGELFF. The CDR3 DNA is TGTGCCAGCAGCGTTTTCCCTAGCGGGAGCCCCGGGGAGCTGTTTTTT.

This chain connects TRBV29-1 to TRBJ2-7; the D is unclear. V dropped 5 bases and J dropped 6 bases, with 11 bases sitting between them. The CDR3 contains 11 residues. Germline CDR1 reads SQVTM; CDR2 reads ANQGSEA. The CDR3 DNA is TGCAGCGTTCTTTCCTTCCGCGAGCAGTACTTC. As protein: CSVLSFREQYF.

The chain uses TRBV19 and TRBJ1-5; D unclear. This CDR3 has 13 amino acids. The germline CDR1 and CDR2 sequences are LNHDA and SQIVND (reference sequence). V lost 3 bases and J 4 bases, leaving 7 bases between the germline ends. The CDR3 bases are TGTGCCAGTAGTATGGGTTGGAATCAGCCCCAGCATTTT. It codes for CASSMGWNQPQHF.

This clone was seen only once. The chain recombines TRBV7-9 with TRBJ2-5, with TRBD1 identical over 7 bases. The CDR3 totals 18 residues. The V segment lost 1 base and the J segment 2 bases; nucleotides outside the gene matches: 13. Looked up from germline, CDR1 is SEHNR and CDR2 is FQNEAQ (reference sequence). The DNA of the CDR3 is TGTGCCAGCAGCTTAGATCGGGTGGGACAGTGGGGGCAAGAGACCCAGTACTTC. Its protein product is CASSLDRVGQWGQETQYF.

The chain carries TRBV27 and TRBJ1-5, with a weak D call TRBD1 (6 bases). CDR1 and CDR2 (germline): MNHEY, SMNVEV (reference sequence). The V gene lost 3 bases and the J gene lost 4 bases, with 13 bases spanning the gap. CDR3 length: 15 amino acids. The CDR3 DNA reads TGTGCCAGCAGTTTGGGCTACAGGGTTAATCAGCCCCAGCATTTT. Its protein product is CASSLGYRVNQPQHF.

The J gene is TRBJ2-5, the V gene TRBV25-1; D is undetermined. V gave up 1 base and J gave up 1 base, with 7 bases separating them. The CDR3 has 14 residues. CDR1 and CDR2 from the germline V gene are MGHDK and SYGVNS. The CDR3 protein is CASSESGFQETQYF. In DNA, the CDR3 is TGTGCCAGCAGTGAATCCGGGTTCCAAGAGACCCAGTACTTC. Full variable domain (outside the CDR3, taken from reference TRBV25-1 and TRBJ2-5): EADIYQTPRYLVIGTGKKITLECSQTMGHDKMYWYQQDPGMELHLIHYSYGVNSTEKGDLSSESTVSRIRTEHFPLTLESARPSHTSQYLCASSESGFQETQYFGPGTRLLVL.